A single sample gave rise to the 27 T cell receptor beta chains below, sequenced in a study of T cell clones after liver transplantation. Sequenced by immunoSEQ multiplex PCR; TCRdb stores in-frame clones only, minus some. Of more than 95,000 clones in the sample, under 90% were seen once. Material: CD4+ T cells from blood, obtained around 4 years after liver transplant. Receptors were obtained from a human patient who received a liver transplant. Among the T cells, some may be from the graft donor.

The chain employs TRBV4-2 and TRBJ1-1; no clear D. The germline gives CDR1 LGHNA, CDR2 YNFKEQ. Trimming removed 0 bases from V and 7 bases from J, with 9 bases in between. The length of the CDR3 is 13 residues. The DNA for the CDR3 is TGTGCCAGCAGCCAAGAAAGACACTTTGAAGCTTTCTTT. As protein: CASSQERHFEAFF.

In its sample, this clone was seen a few times. The rearrangement joins TRBV28 to TRBJ1-5; D remains ambiguous. Trimming stripped 5 bases from V and 1 base from J, with 9 bases between. The CDR3 totals 14 residues. Germline CDR1 is MDHEN and CDR2 is SYDVKM. CDR3 nucleotides: TGTGCCAGCAGTCGCGACAACAGCAATCAGCCCCAGCATTTT. This encodes CASSRDNSNQPQHF. The whole variable domain, remainder taken from reference TRBV28 and TRBJ1-5, is DVKVTQSSRYLVKRTGEKVFLECVQDMDHENMFWYRQDPGLGLRLIYFSYDVKMKEKGDIPEGYSVSREKKERFSLILESASTNQTSMYLCASSRDNSNQPQHFGDGTRLSIL.

The V and J genes are TRBV18 and TRBJ1-4, with D possibly being TRBD1 (6 bases). CDR3 size: 16 residues. From germline, CDR1 is KGHSH and CDR2 LQKENI. Trimming removed 1 base at V and 4 bases at J, with 13 bases between. CDR3 protein: CASSPRHGGGNEKLFF. CDR3 in DNA: TGTGCCAGCTCACCACGCCACGGGGGCGGTAATGAAAAACTGTTTTTT.

CDR3 coding DNA: TGTGCCAGCAGCTCTTTAGCGGGAGTGGGGGGAGAGACCCAGTACTTC. It encodes CASSSLAGVGGETQYF. The gene calls are TRBV7-7 and TRBJ2-5; 9 bases agree with TRBD2. The CDR3 loop spans 16 amino acids. Germline CDR1 reads SSHAT; CDR2 reads FNYEAQ (reference sequence). V shed 4 bases, J shed 4 bases, and the junction held 10 bases outside the gene matches.

The rearrangement joins TRBV9 to TRBJ2-2, with 9 bases fitting TRBD2. The CDR3 sequence is 16 residues long. V shed 7 bases, J shed 7 bases, and the junction held 14 bases outside the gene matches. Germline CDR1 reads SGDLS; CDR2 reads YYNGEE. The CDR3 bases are TGTGCCAGCGGGCCCCCGCTAGCGGGGTCAGTCGGGGAGCTGTTTTTT. Amino acid sequence: CASGPPLAGSVGELFF.

This clone appeared a single time. The chain joins TRBV25-1 to TRBJ2-2; no reliable D call. This CDR3 has 15 residues. Trimming removed 7 bases at V and 6 bases at J, with 18 bases between. Germline loops: CDR1 MGHDK, CDR2 SYGVNS. The CDR3 protein is CASKDGALLAGELFF. In nucleotides, the CDR3 is TGTGCCAGCAAAGACGGAGCCCTTTTAGCCGGGGAGCTGTTTTTT.

This clone was seen once. CDR3 amino acids: CASRATVNNEKLFF. The CDR3 nucleotides read TGTGCCAGCAGAGCGACGGTTAACAATGAAAAACTGTTTTTT. J is TRBJ1-4 and V is TRBV6-6, with D hard to call. The germline CDR1 and CDR2 sequences are MNHNY and SVGAGI (reference sequence). The CDR3 is 14 amino acids. V was cut by 6 bases and J by 5 bases, with 13 bases left in between.

The CDR3 DNA reads TGCGCCAGCAGCTTCCAGGCCTCCTACAATGAGCAGTTCTTC. Its protein product is CASSFQASYNEQFF. The chain links TRBV5-1 to TRBJ2-1; D is unresolved. Looked up from germline, CDR1 is SGHRS and CDR2 is YFSETQ. CDR3 length equals 14 residues. V gave up 2 bases and J gave up 0 bases, with 6 bases separating them.

This clone has just a few counts. The J gene is TRBJ1-2, the V gene TRBV27; D may be TRBD1 (6 bases). V lost 5 bases and J 4 bases, leaving 11 bases between the germline ends. This CDR3 is 13 amino acids long. CDR1 is MNHEY, CDR2 SMNVEV, per germline (reference sequence). CDR3 in amino acids: CASSEQGSYGYTF. The DNA of the CDR3 is TGTGCCAGCAGTGAACAGGGAAGCTATGGCTACACCTTC.

The rearrangement joins TRBV5-1 to TRBJ1-6; a weak D match, TRBD1 (6 bases). Trimming cost V 0 bases and J 5 bases, with 9 bases left between them. The CDR3 spans 15 residues. The germline CDR1 and CDR2 sequences are SGHRS and YFSETQ. The CDR3 spells CASSLDGGHNSPLHF. CDR3 in DNA: TGCGCCAGCAGCTTGGATGGGGGCCATAATTCACCCCTCCACTTT.

The chain employs TRBV2 and TRBJ2-7; tentative D call: TRBD2 (5 bases). Germline CDR1 reads SNHLY; CDR2 reads FYNNEI. This CDR3 has 14 residues. V lost 4 bases to trimming and J lost 6 bases, with 16 bases between them. The CDR3 spells CASSGQLGPGEQYF. In nucleotides, the CDR3 is TGTGCCAGCAGTGGACAACTAGGGCCTGGCGAGCAGTACTTC. The full variable domain, completed using reference TRBV2 and TRBJ2-7, is EPEVTQTPSHQVTQMGQEVILRCVPISNHLYFYWYRQILGQKVEFLVSFYNNEISEKSEIFDDQFSVERPDGSNFTLKIRSTKLEDSAMYFCASSGQLGPGEQYFGPGTRLTVT.

The chain combines TRBV5-6 with TRBJ2-7; D is perhaps TRBD1 (6 bases). V lost 4 bases, J lost 4 bases, and 12 bases lay in between. CDR1 SGHDT and CDR2 YYEEEE come from the germline V gene. There are 13 residues in the CDR3. The CDR3 reads CASSLNRAYEQYF. CDR3 bases: TGTGCCAGCAGCCTTAACAGGGCTTACGAGCAGTACTTC.

The rearrangement links TRBV19 to TRBJ1-2; the D is unclear. Trimming pared 5 bases from V and 0 bases from J, leaving 7 bases between. CDR1 LNHDA and CDR2 SQIVND come from the germline V gene (reference sequence). The CDR3 has 13 amino acids. The CDR3 DNA is TGTGCCAGTAGTTCCGCTGCTAACTATGGCTACACCTTC. This gives the protein CASSSAANYGYTF.

The count of this clone is one. The chain couples TRBV9 to TRBJ1-2; no clear D gene. From germline, CDR1 is SGDLS and CDR2 YYNGEE. The CDR3 sequence is 13 residues long. The V gene lost 4 bases and the J gene lost 8 bases, with 15 bases spanning the gap. The CDR3 is CASSPEVRGGYTF. The DNA for the CDR3 is TGTGCCAGCAGCCCAGAGGTTCGAGGAGGCTACACCTTC.

This chain links TRBV28 with TRBJ1-5; 7 bases match TRBD1. The length of the CDR3 is 16 residues. V lost 2 bases to trimming and J lost 5 bases; unmatched junction nucleotides: 9. Germline V lookup: CDR1 MDHEN, CDR2 SYDVKM. Here the CDR3 reads CASSLQTGRNDQPQHF. The CDR3 nucleotides are TGTGCCAGCAGTTTACAGACAGGGAGGAATGATCAGCCCCAGCATTTT.

This chain joins TRBV19 and TRBJ2-7, with D possibly matching TRBD1 (5 bases). The CDR3 contains 11 residues. The ends were cut back, 9 bases at V and 12 bases at J, with 18 bases in the middle. Germline values: CDR1 LNHDA, CDR2 SQIVND (reference sequence). CDR3 nucleotides: TGTGCCAGCCAGGGCCGTCGAGACCGGTACTTC. As protein: CASQGRRDRYF.

This clone was detected ten times or more. The genes are TRBV7-2 and TRBJ1-2; D call uncertain. V was trimmed by 8 bases and J by 1 base, leaving 5 bases between them. CDR3 length equals 11 residues. Per the germline V gene, CDR1 is SGHTA and CDR2 is FQGNSA. CDR3 coding DNA: TGTGCCAGCGGCAGTAACTATGGCTACACCTTC. Amino acids: CASGSNYGYTF. The full variable domain, completed using reference TRBV7-2 and TRBJ1-2, is GAGVSQSPSNKVTEKGKDVELRCDPISGHTALYWYRQSLGQGLEFLIYFQGNSAPDKSGLPSDRFSAERTGGSVSTLTIQRTQQEDSAVYLCASGSNYGYTFGSGTRLTVV.

The chain couples TRBV6-5 to TRBJ1-1, with D unresolved. Trimming left V 0 bases short and J 4 bases short, with 6 bases between. The CDR3 covers 13 residues. Per germline, CDR1 MNHEY and CDR2 SVGAGI. The CDR3 nucleotides are TGTGCCAGCAGTTACTCGGGGTCCACTGAAGCTTTCTTT. Protein: CASSYSGSTEAFF.

The chain is built from TRBV7-9 and TRBJ2-7; 7 bases align to TRBD2. Germline CDR1 and CDR2: SEHNR and FQNEAQ (reference sequence). Trimming cost V 2 bases and J 1 base; bases outside gene matches: 8. The CDR3 runs to 16 residues. In nucleotides, the CDR3 is TGTGCCAGCAGCTTATGGCGGGGGAAGAATTCCTACGAGCAGTACTTC. Its translation is CASSLWRGKNSYEQYF.

The chain uses TRBV19 and TRBJ1-2; D not resolved. V was cut by 0 bases and J by 13 bases, with 15 bases left in between. Germline V lookup: CDR1 LNHDA, CDR2 SQIVND (reference sequence). This CDR3 contains 13 residues. CDR3 sequence (DNA): TGTGCCAGTAGTATAGATCCCTCCTGGGTTGGCACCTTC. It translates to CASSIDPSWVGTF.

The chain couples TRBV9 to TRBJ2-3; 8 bases are shared with TRBD2. Trimming removed 0 bases from V and 2 bases from J; junction bases left unmatched: 11. Germline CDR1 is SGDLS and CDR2 is YYNGEE. This CDR3 contains 18 residues. The CDR3 loop is CASSVDEAGETYTDTQYF. In DNA, the CDR3 is TGTGCCAGCAGCGTAGATGAAGCGGGGGAGACTTACACAGATACGCAGTATTTT.

This clone was counted only a few times. V gene TRBV7-2 combines with J gene TRBJ1-1; D is possibly TRBD1 (6 bases). Germline loops: CDR1 SGHTA, CDR2 FQGNSA. V lost 4 bases and J 0 bases, leaving 21 bases between the germline ends. The CDR3 runs 18 residues. The CDR3 loop is CASSSRRGPEALNTEAFF. The CDR3 coding sequence is TGTGCCAGCAGCTCACGTCGGGGGCCCGAGGCGCTGAACACTGAAGCTTTCTTT. The full variable domain, completed using reference TRBV7-2 and TRBJ1-1, is GAGVSQSPSNKVTEKGKDVELRCDPISGHTALYWYRQSLGQGLEFLIYFQGNSAPDKSGLPSDRFSAERTGGSVSTLTIQRTQQEDSAVYLCASSSRRGPEALNTEAFFGQGTRLTVV.

This rearrangement joins TRBV18 to TRBJ2-3; the D is unclear. Germline V CDR1 and CDR2: KGHSH, LQKENI. The CDR3 loop spans 14 amino acids. The V and J ends lost 6 bases and 2 bases respectively, with 12 bases between them. CDR3 in DNA: TGTGCCAGCTCTCCCGGTCTTACCACAGATACGCAGTATTTT. It specifies CASSPGLTTDTQYF.

V is TRBV9 and J is TRBJ2-1; TRBD1 aligns across 10 bases. The CDR3 consists of 15 residues. With V trimmed by 2 bases and J by 6 bases, 5 bases remained unmatched. Germline values: CDR1 SGDLS, CDR2 YYNGEE. The CDR3, as DNA: TGTGCCAGCAGCGTCAGACAGGGGGCCGGCAATGAGCAGTTCTTC. Its protein product is CASSVRQGAGNEQFF.

The chain is built from TRBV2 and TRBJ1-5, with 7 bases matching TRBD1. There are 14 residues in the CDR3. The J segment lost 1 base and the V segment lost 6 bases, leaving 3 bases of the junction unmatched. The V gene's germline CDR1 is SNHLY and CDR2 FYNNEI. The CDR3 here is CASRGQTSNQPQHF. The CDR3 DNA sequence: TGTGCCAGCAGGGGACAGACGAGCAATCAGCCCCAGCATTTT.

The CDR3 spells CASSFSPGLGSIGETQYF. The DNA for the CDR3 is TGTGCCAGCAGTTTCTCACCGGGTCTAGGATCGATCGGGGAGACCCAGTACTTC. The chain couples TRBV28 to TRBJ2-5; no firm D call. Germline CDR1 and CDR2: MDHEN and SYDVKM. The length of the CDR3 is 18 residues. Trimming stripped 3 bases from V and 5 bases from J, with 25 bases between.

The V gene is TRBV15, the J gene TRBJ2-7, with 8 nucleotides matching TRBD2. The V and J ends lost 0 bases and 2 bases, in that order; junction bases with no gene match: 9. CDR3 length equals 17 residues. From germline, CDR1 is LNHNV and CDR2 YYDKDF (reference sequence). CDR3 sequence reads: CATSREASGPIAYEQYF. The CDR3 DNA sequence: TGTGCCACCAGCAGAGAGGCTAGCGGGCCCATCGCCTACGAGCAGTACTTC.